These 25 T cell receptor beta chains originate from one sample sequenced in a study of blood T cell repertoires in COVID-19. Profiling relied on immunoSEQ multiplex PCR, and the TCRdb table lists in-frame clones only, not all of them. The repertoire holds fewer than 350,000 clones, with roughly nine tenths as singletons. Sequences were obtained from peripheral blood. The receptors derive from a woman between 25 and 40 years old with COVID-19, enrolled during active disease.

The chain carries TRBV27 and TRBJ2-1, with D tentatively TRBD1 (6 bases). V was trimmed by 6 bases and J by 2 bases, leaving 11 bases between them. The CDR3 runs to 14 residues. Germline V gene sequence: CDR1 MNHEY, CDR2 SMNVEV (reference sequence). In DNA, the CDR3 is TGTGCCAGCAGCGGCAGGGGTCCCTACAATGAGCAGTTCTTC. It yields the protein CASSGRGPYNEQFF.

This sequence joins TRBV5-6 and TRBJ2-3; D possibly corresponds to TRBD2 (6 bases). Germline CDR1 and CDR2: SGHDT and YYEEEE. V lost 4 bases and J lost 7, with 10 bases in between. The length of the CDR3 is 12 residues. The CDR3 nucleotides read TGTGCCAGCAGCCTCGGGGGAAATACGCAGTATTTT. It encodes CASSLGGNTQYF.

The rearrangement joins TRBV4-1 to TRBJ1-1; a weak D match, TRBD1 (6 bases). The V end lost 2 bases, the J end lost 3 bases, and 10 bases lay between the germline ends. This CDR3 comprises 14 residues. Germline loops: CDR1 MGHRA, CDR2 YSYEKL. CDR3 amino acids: CASSQPQGYTEAFF. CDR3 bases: TGCGCCAGCAGCCAACCACAGGGCTACACTGAAGCTTTCTTT.

CDR3 sequence: CASSHVMSNEQFF. The CDR3 nucleotides are TGTGCCAGCAGCCACGTAATGAGCAATGAGCAGTTCTTC. The rearrangement links TRBV5-4 to TRBJ2-1, with D unresolved. CDR3 length: 13 amino acids. CDR1 and CDR2 (germline): SGHNT, YYREEE (reference sequence). V lost 4 bases and J 6 bases, leaving 11 bases between the germline ends.

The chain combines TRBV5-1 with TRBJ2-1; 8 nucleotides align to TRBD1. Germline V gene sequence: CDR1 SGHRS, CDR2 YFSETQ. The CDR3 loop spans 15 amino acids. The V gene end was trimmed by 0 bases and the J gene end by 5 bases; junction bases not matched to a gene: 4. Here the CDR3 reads CASSLESGGHNEQFF. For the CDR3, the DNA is TGCGCCAGCAGCTTGGAGTCAGGGGGCCACAATGAGCAGTTCTTC.

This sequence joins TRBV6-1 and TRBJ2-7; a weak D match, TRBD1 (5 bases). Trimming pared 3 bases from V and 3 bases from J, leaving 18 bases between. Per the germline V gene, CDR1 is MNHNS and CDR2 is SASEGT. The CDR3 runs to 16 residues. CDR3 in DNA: TGTGCCAGCAGTGATAAGCCCCCGGACACCTACTACGAGCAGTACTTC. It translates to CASSDKPPDTYYEQYF.

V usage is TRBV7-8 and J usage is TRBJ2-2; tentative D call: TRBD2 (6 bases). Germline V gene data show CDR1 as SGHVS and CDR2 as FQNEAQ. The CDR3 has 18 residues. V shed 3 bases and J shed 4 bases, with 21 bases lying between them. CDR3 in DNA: TGTGCCAGCAGCTTTGGGCGAACGGGGGTCGTTAGCACCGGGGAGCTGTTTTTT. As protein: CASSFGRTGVVSTGELFF.

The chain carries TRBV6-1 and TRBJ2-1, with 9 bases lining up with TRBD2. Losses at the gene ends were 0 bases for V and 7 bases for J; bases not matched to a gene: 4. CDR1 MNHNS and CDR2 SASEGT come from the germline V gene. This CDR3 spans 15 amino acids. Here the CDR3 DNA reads TGTGCCAGCAGTGAAGCGCGGCGGGGGGGGAATGAGCAGTTCTTC. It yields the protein CASSEARRGGNEQFF.

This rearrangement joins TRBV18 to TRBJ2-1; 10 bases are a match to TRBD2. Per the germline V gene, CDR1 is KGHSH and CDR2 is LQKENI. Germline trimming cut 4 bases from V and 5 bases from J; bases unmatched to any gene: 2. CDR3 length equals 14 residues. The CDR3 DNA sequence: TGTGCCAGCTCACGTAGCGGGGGGAACAATGAGCAGTTCTTC. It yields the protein CASSRSGGNNEQFF.

The chain's CDR3 is CASSLYSTYGYTF. DNA for the CDR3: TGTGCCAGCAGTTTGTACAGTACCTATGGCTACACCTTC. The chain links TRBV28 to TRBJ1-2; the D is unclear. The CDR3 length is 13 residues. Deletions cut 3 bases from V and 4 bases from J, with 9 bases between. In germline, CDR1 is MDHEN, CDR2 SYDVKM.

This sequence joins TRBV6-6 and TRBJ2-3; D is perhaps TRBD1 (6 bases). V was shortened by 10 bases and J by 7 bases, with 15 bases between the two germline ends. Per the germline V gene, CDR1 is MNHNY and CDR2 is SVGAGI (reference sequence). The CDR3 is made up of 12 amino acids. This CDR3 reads CATGQQDNTQYF. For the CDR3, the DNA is TGTGCCACCGGACAGCAGGATAATACGCAGTATTTT.

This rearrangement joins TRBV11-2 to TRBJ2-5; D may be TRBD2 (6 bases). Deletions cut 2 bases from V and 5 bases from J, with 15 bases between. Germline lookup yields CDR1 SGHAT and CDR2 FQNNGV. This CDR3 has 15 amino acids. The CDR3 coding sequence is TGTGCCAGCAGCTTATACATTGGAGGGGACGAGACCCAGTACTTC. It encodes CASSLYIGGDETQYF.

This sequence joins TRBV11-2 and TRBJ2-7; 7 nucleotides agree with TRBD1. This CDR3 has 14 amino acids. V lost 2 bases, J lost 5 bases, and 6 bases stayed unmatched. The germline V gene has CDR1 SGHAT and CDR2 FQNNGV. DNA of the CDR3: TGTGCCAGCAGCTTATTAGCGACAGGGCACGAGCAGTACTTC. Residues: CASSLLATGHEQYF.

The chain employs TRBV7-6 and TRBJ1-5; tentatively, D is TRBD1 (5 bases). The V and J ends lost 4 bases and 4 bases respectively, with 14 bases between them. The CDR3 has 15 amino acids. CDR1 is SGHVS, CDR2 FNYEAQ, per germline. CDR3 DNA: TGTGCCAGCAGCTCATCCCAGGGATTAAATCAGCCCCAGCATTTT. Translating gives CASSSSQGLNQPQHF.

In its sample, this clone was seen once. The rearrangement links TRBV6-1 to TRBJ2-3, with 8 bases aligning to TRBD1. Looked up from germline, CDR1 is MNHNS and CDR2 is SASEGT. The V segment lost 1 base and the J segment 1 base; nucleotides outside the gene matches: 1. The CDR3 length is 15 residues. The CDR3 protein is CASSEVGQGTDTQYF. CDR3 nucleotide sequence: TGTGCCAGCAGTGAAGTGGGACAGGGCACAGATACGCAGTATTTT.

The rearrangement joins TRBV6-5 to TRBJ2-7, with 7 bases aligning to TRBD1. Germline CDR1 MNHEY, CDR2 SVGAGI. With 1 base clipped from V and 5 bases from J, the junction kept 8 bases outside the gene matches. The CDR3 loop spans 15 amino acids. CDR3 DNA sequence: TGTGCCAGCAGTTACTTGTCACAGGGGAGCAACGAGCAGTACTTC. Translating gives CASSYLSQGSNEQYF.

The CDR3 bases are TGTGCCAGTAGTTCTGATGAGACAGACTATGAAAAACTGTTTTTT. Translation: CASSSDETDYEKLFF. The chain has TRBV19 and TRBJ1-4; D is possibly TRBD1 (5 bases). V was trimmed by 5 bases and J by 6 bases, leaving 16 bases between them. The CDR3 totals 15 residues. CDR1 LNHDA and CDR2 SQIVND come from the germline V gene (reference sequence).

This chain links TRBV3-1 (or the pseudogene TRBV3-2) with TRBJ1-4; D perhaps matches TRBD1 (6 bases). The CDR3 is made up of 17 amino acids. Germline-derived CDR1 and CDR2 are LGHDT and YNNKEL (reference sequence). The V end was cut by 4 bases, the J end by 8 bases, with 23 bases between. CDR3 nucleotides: TGTGCCAGCAGCCCAGTTAGAGGAAGGACGGGGGGCGAAAAACTGTTTTTT. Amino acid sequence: CASSPVRGRTGGEKLFF.

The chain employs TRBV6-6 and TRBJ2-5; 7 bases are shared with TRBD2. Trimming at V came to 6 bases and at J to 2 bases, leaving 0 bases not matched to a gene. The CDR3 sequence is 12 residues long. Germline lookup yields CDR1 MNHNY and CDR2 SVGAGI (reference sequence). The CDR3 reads CASRGGQETQYF. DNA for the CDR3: TGTGCCAGCAGGGGGGGGCAAGAGACCCAGTACTTC.

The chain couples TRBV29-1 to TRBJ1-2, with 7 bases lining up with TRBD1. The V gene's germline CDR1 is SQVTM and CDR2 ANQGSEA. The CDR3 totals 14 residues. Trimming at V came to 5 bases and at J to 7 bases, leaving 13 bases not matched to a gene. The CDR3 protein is CSVPRQGPFGGYTF. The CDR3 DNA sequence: TGCAGCGTTCCGCGACAGGGACCCTTCGGTGGCTACACCTTC.

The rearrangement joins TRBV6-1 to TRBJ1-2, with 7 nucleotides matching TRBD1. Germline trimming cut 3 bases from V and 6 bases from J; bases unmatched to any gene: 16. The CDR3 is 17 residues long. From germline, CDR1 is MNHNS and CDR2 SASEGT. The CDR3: CASSDLSRDGRGNGYTF. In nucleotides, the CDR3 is TGTGCCAGCAGTGATCTCTCCCGGGACGGCAGGGGGAATGGCTACACCTTC.

DNA for the CDR3: TGTGCCAGCAGCGACTTGGGTGAAGGCGAGCAGTACTTC. Translated, it gives CASSDLGEGEQYF. This chain connects TRBV2 to TRBJ2-7; no definite D call. This CDR3 spans 13 amino acids. Germline CDR1 SNHLY, CDR2 FYNNEI. V shed 6 bases and J shed 6 bases, with 15 bases lying between them.

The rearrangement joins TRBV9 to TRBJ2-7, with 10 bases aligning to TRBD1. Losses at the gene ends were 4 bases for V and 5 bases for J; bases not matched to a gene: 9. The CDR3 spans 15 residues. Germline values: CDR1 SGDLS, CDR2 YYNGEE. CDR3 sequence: CASSIRQGAVDEQYF. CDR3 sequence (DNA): TGTGCCAGCAGCATACGACAGGGGGCGGTGGACGAGCAGTACTTC.

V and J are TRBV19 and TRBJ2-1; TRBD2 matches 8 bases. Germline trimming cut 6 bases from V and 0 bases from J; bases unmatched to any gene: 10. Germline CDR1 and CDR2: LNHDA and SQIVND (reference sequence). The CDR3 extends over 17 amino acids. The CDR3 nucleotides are TGTGCCAGTAGCCAGAGGGGCGCGGGGGGCTCCTACAATGAGCAGTTCTTC. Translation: CASSQRGAGGSYNEQFF.

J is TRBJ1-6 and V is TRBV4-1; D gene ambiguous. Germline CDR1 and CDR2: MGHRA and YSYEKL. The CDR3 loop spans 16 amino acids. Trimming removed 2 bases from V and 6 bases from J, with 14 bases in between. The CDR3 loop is CASSQPTLGSNSPLHF. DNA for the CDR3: TGCGCCAGCAGCCAACCCACCCTAGGGAGTAATTCACCCCTCCACTTT.